The 3 T cell receptor beta chains in this list originate from one sample, sequenced in a study of T cells after yellow fever vaccination. TCRdb reprocessed the 5' RACE reads via MiXCR and lists one record per CDR3 protein. Among about 320,000 distinct CDR3 sequences listed, around 12% were seen once. Source: CD4+ T cells sorted from PBMCs, taken 15 days after the yellow fever booster vaccination. The receptors shown here come from a man between 18 and 29 years old who received the YFV17D yellow fever vaccine.

The table lists this clonotype with a few counts. The chain has TRBV20-1 and TRBJ2-2, with D perhaps TRBD1 or TRBD2 (5 bases each). V was clipped by 3 bases and J by 2 bases, with 16 bases between them. The germline gives CDR1 DFQATT, CDR2 SNEGSKA (reference sequence). This CDR3 comprises 16 residues. The CDR3 here is CSARGLFGENTGELFF. The CDR3 coding sequence is TGCAGTGCTAGGGGGCTCTTCGGGGAAAACACCGGGGAGCTGTTTTTT.

This clonotype occurred many times. The J gene is TRBJ1-5, the V gene TRBV20-1; the D is unclear. V was trimmed by 3 bases and J by 0 bases, leaving 12 bases between them. CDR1 is DFQATT, CDR2 SNEGSKA, per germline (reference sequence). This CDR3 is built from 15 residues. The CDR3 bases are TGCAGTGCTAGGCTTACGGCGCATAGCAATCAGCCCCAGCATTTT. It is translated as CSARLTAHSNQPQHF.

This clonotype was observed many times. V and J are TRBV5-1 and TRBJ2-3; TRBD2 agrees at 7 bases. The junction had 5 bases not matched to a gene; V was cut back by 4 bases and J by 0 bases. The CDR3 sequence is 15 residues long. Per germline, CDR1 SGHRS and CDR2 YFSETQ. The CDR3 loop reads CASSEAGFSTDTQYF. CDR3 nucleotides: TGCGCCAGCAGCGAAGCGGGGTTCAGCACAGATACGCAGTATTTT. Together with reference TRBV5-1 and TRBJ2-3, the CDR3 gives the full variable domain: KAGVTQTPRYLIKTRGQQVTLSCSPISGHRSVSWYQQTPGQGLQFLFEYFSETQRNKGNFPGRFSGRQFSNSRSEMNVSTLELGDSALYLCASSEAGFSTDTQYFGPGTRLTVL.